This entry describes one T cell receptor beta chain. As yet, its antigen is unknown. The donors were in the roughly 130-subject validation cohort; that cohort was separate from the roughly 620-subject first cohort. These data come from a study of cytomegalovirus exposure and HLA in healthy donors. Overall study results and limits: There were 150 to 200 TCR beta chains listed as cytomegalovirus-associated. It was reportedly the case that the classifier diagnosed cytomegalovirus status with high specificity and sensitivity.

Sequencing used immunoSEQ multiplex PCR; TCRdb keeps in-frame clones, though not all of them. The sample has under 200,000 clones, about 96% seen once. This CDR3 has 15 amino acids. Germline CDR1 and CDR2: MNHEY and SMNVEV (reference sequence). The J segment lost 0 bases and the V segment lost 5 bases, leaving 7 bases of the junction unmatched. The chain employs TRBV27 and TRBJ2-7; 7 bases line up with TRBD1. This receptor was taken from a woman in her late teens or twenties in good health and CMV-seronegative. Sequenced input: PBMCs. The CDR3 spells CASSTSDRSSYEQYF. CDR3 bases: TGTGCCAGCAGTACATCGGACAGGAGCTCCTACGAGCAGTACTTC.